This entry concerns a single T cell receptor (beta chain). The data are from a study of T cell changes during pregnancy in multiple sclerosis. The CDR3 totals 14 residues. V lost 5 bases to trimming and J lost 6 bases, with 14 bases between them. Germline CDR1 MDHEN, CDR2 SYDVKM. This table comes from immunoSEQ multiplex PCR, and its TCRdb copy is limited to in-frame clones, with some not included. Among under 90,000 clones, roughly 92% were seen once, and the ten largest hold about 4%. The chain uses TRBV28 and TRBJ2-1; tentatively, D is TRBD1 (6 bases). The TCR originated in a female donor in good health, enrolled as a control in a pregnancy study. The source was peripheral blood, collected after pregnancy. The CDR3 loop is CASSAPGHFNEQFF. The CDR3 DNA follows: TGTGCCAGCAGTGCGCCGGGACACTTCAATGAGCAGTTCTTC.